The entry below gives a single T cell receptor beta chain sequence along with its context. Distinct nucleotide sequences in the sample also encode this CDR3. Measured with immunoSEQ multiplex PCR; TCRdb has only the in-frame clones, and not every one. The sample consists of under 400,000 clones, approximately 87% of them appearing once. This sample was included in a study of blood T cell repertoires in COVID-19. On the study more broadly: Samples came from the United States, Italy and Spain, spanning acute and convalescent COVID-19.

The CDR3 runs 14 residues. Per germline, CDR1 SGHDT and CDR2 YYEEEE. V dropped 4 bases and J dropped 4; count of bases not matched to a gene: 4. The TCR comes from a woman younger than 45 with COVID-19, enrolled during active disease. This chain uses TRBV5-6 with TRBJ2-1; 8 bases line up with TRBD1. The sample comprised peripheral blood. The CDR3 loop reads CASSRGTGYNEQFF. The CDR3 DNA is TGTGCCAGCAGCCGCGGGACAGGTTACAATGAGCAGTTCTTC.